The next 10 T cell receptor beta chains were all read from a single sample in a study of blood T cells in healthy people across ages. Using a J-beta primer mix together with a sample-barcoded 5' primer, a second PCR was run for 7 to 11 cycles. TCRdb redid the calling of the 5' RACE reads with MiXCR, one entry per CDR3 protein. The repertoire holds about 1.4 million distinct CDR3 sequences, with roughly 59% as singletons. The sequenced sample consisted of blood. The receptors originated from a man aged 18 to 30 in good health.

V and J are TRBV6-5 and TRBJ2-1; 11 nucleotides line up with TRBD1. Germline V gene data show CDR1 as MNHEY and CDR2 as SVGAGI. The CDR3 loop spans 15 amino acids. J was trimmed by 8 bases and V by 6 bases; bases with no gene match: 9. CDR3: CASSSTGTGGHEQFF. CDR3 DNA sequence: TGTGCCAGCAGCTCTACCGGGACAGGGGGACATGAGCAGTTCTTC.

The rearrangement links TRBV29-1 to TRBJ2-1; the match to TRBD2 covers 7 bases. The germline CDR1 and CDR2 sequences are SQVTM and ANQGSEA. V gave up 4 bases and J gave up 12 bases; unmatched junction bases: 9. This CDR3 has 12 residues. As DNA, the CDR3 is TGCAGCGTTGTGACCCGCGGGGGTGGGCAGTTCTTC. Amino acids: CSVVTRGGGQFF.

This chain joins TRBV7-2 and TRBJ1-2; TRBD1 matches 8 bases. Germline trimming cut 5 bases from V and 0 bases from J; bases unmatched to any gene: 5. Germline V gene lookup returns CDR1 SGHTA and CDR2 FQGNSA. The CDR3 totals 15 residues. DNA for the CDR3: TGTGCCAGCAGCACAGGGACAGGACCTAACTATGGCTACACCTTC. It translates to CASSTGTGPNYGYTF.

J is TRBJ2-2 and V is TRBV12-3 or TRBV12-4; D uncertain. With 6 bases removed from V and 8 bases from J, the gap between germline ends came to 13 bases. This CDR3 region has 13 residues. The CDR3 loop is CASRKVDNGELFF. CDR3 DNA sequence: TGTGCCAGCAGGAAGGTCGACAATGGGGAGCTGTTTTTT.

The chain is built from TRBV4-2 and TRBJ2-5; no clear D gene. CDR3 length equals 13 residues. Germline CDR1 LGHNA, CDR2 YNFKEQ. The V end lost 6 bases, the J end lost 1 base, and 9 bases lay between the germline ends. In DNA, the CDR3 is TGTGCCAGCAGAGATCAATTCCAAGAGACCCAGTACTTC. It yields the protein CASRDQFQETQYF.

The chain couples TRBV12-3 or TRBV12-4 to TRBJ2-1; 11 bases line up with TRBD2. The J segment lost 5 bases and the V segment lost 4 bases, leaving 7 bases of the junction unmatched. The CDR3 length is 16 residues. For the CDR3, the DNA is TGTGCCAGCAGTTCCCTGGGACTAGCGGTTAACAATGAGCAGTTCTTC. This gives the protein CASSSLGLAVNNEQFF.

The chain has TRBV5-6 and TRBJ2-6; D uncertain. Trimming left V 3 bases short and J 3 bases short, with 10 bases between. CDR3 length: 15 amino acids. The germline V gene has CDR1 SGHDT and CDR2 YYEEEE. This chain's CDR3 is CASSSPGGGANVLTF. As DNA, the CDR3 is TGTGCCAGCAGCTCACCAGGTGGTGGGGCCAACGTCCTGACTTTC.

The chain recombines TRBV20-1 with TRBJ2-3; 8 bases are shared with TRBD2. The CDR3 runs 13 residues. Looked up from germline, CDR1 is DFQATT and CDR2 is SNEGSKA (reference sequence). Unmatched junction bases numbered 7, after V lost 5 bases and J lost 6 bases. CDR3 loop: CSAGLANPDTQYF. The CDR3 DNA is TGCAGTGCTGGACTAGCTAATCCTGATACGCAGTATTTT.

The V call is TRBV12-3 or TRBV12-4, the J call TRBJ2-7, with D unresolved. The CDR3 runs 12 residues. Trimming removed 7 bases from V and 7 bases from J, with 14 bases in between. CDR3 amino acids: CASTADNNEQYF. The CDR3 coding sequence is TGTGCCAGCACGGCGGATAACAATGAGCAGTACTTC.

This clonotype was observed a handful of times. This chain links TRBV25-1 with TRBJ2-7, with TRBD1 identical over 8 bases. Germline loops: CDR1 MGHDK, CDR2 SYGVNS. V shed 3 bases, J shed 3 bases, and the junction held 4 bases outside the gene matches. The CDR3 extends over 14 amino acids. CDR3 amino acids: CASSETGTGYEQYF. In DNA, the CDR3 is TGTGCCAGCAGTGAGACCGGGACAGGCTACGAGCAGTACTTC.